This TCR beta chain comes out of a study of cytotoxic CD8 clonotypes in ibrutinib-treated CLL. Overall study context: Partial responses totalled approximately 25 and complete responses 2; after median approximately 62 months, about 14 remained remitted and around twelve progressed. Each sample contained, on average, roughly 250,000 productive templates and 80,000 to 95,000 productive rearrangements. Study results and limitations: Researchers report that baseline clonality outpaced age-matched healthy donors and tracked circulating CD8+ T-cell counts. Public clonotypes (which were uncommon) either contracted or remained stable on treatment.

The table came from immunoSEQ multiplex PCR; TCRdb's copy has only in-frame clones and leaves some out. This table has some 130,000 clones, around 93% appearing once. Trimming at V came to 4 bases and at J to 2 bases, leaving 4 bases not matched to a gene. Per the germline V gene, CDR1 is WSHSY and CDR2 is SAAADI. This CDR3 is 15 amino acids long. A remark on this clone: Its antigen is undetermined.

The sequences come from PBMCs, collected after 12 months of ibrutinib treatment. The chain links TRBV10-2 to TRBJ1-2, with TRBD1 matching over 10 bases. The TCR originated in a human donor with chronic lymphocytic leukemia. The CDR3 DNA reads TGCGCCAGCAGTGTAGGGACAGGGGTAAACTATGGCTACACCTTC. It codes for CASSVGTGVNYGYTF.